Listed here is a single T cell receptor beta chain. What it recognizes is unknown. The source of the sample is a study of OX40 agonist ivuxolimab in advanced cancers. Across the whole study: Ivuxolimab, an agonistic anti-OX40 (CD134) antibody, was given to patients. The mean age was about 61 years, ranging from about 20 to 85, with under 90% of participants male. Regarding the study as a whole: Within 6 weeks, CD4+ and CD8+ blood T cells expanded clonally at 0.1 to 3.0 mg/kg.

Blood samples were obtained at baseline, cycle 4 day 1, and cycle 7 day 1. Clones were sequenced by immunoSEQ multiplex PCR, and TCRdb holds only the in-frame ones, with some missing. The sample includes 20,000 to 25,000 clones, 76% seen only once; the top ten take 9.5%. The sequenced sample was CD4+ or CD8+ T cells sorted from blood, obtained in a trial of the OX40 agonist ivuxolimab. The clonotype originates from an adult with an advanced solid tumor such as melanoma, head and neck, liver or kidney cancer.

The CDR3 coding sequence is TGTGCCAGCACCCCCCCGCGGGGCTACACCTTC. Its protein is CASTPPRGYTF. This rearrangement joins TRBV6-7 to TRBJ1-2; D not resolved. TRBV6-7 is given ORF status, its function remaining uncertain. CDR3 length equals 11 residues. V lost 7 bases to trimming and J lost 8 bases, with 11 bases between them.